This entry lists 12 T cell receptor beta chains sequenced from one sample in a study of T cells in Graves' hyperthyroidism and ophthalmopathy (dated by TCRdb to between 2017 and 2020). Library generation was performed with multiplex PCR. The sequencing machine was an Illumina HiSeq 2000. The TCR beta CDR3 regions were amplified from RNA transcripts. The TCR CDR3 was subjected to a first round of RT-PCR using the HTBI primer set and the Qiagen OneStep RT-PCR kit. TCRdb reran the public reads through fastp at Q25 and MiXCR, keeping productive beta chains. All rows with the same CDR3 protein become a single entry with the most common DNA and genes. The sample profile shows about 360,000 distinct CDR3 sequences; 13% of them were found once. 9.2% of the sample is in the top ten clones. Input material: blood. These receptors all stem from a woman between 18 and 30 years old with Graves' hyperthyroidism.

In its sample, this clonotype was seen many times. The CDR3 DNA is TGTGCCAGCAGTTCAGGAGGGCGGAGCAGGGACGAGCAGTACTTC. Protein sequence: CASSSGGRSRDEQYF. The chain employs TRBV28 and TRBJ2-7, with D perhaps TRBD2 (6 bases). This CDR3 spans 15 amino acids. Germline CDR1 reads MDHEN; CDR2 reads SYDVKM. Trimming took off 4 bases at V and 5 bases at J, with 18 bases between the two ends.

The chain recombines TRBV12-5 with TRBJ1-1; 7 positions match TRBD1. Germline CDR1 reads LGHNT; CDR2 reads FRNRAP. The ends lost 5 bases at V and 1 base at J; junction bases unmatched: 10. This CDR3 is built from 16 residues. The CDR3 bases are TGTGCTAGTGGTCTCCACCGACAGGGAACGAACACTGAAGCTTTCTTT. Translated: CASGLHRQGTNTEAFF.

This clonotype was observed at least ten times. The chain combines TRBV28 with TRBJ1-6, with 10 bases that match TRBD1. This CDR3 contains 14 residues. V was pared by 4 bases and J by 7 bases, with 1 base of the junction left unmatched. Germline CDR1 is MDHEN and CDR2 is SYDVKM. As DNA, the CDR3 is TGTGCCAGCAGTTCGGACAGGGGGAATTCACCCCTCCACTTT. It translates to CASSSDRGNSPLHF.

The V call is TRBV4-1, the J call TRBJ2-3, with 7 bases fitting TRBD2. The length of the CDR3 is 16 residues. Germline CDR1 is MGHRA and CDR2 is YSYEKL. V shed 4 bases, J shed 5 bases, and the junction held 12 bases outside the gene matches. CDR3 in amino acids: CASSRFLGLAEDTQYF. Written as DNA, the CDR3 is TGCGCCAGCAGCCGATTCCTGGGGCTAGCGGAAGATACGCAGTATTTT.

This clonotype was seen at least ten times. This CDR3 reads CASIRGPLMSGTDTQYF. The CDR3 DNA is TGTGCCAGCATACGAGGCCCACTCATGTCGGGCACAGATACGCAGTATTTT. The V and J genes are TRBV2 and TRBJ2-3; unclear D gene. The CDR3 spans 17 residues. Germline CDR1 and CDR2: SNHLY and FYNNEI. V lost 7 bases and J 1 base, leaving 21 bases between the germline ends.

This clonotype was counted ten times or more. V and J are TRBV12-3 or TRBV12-4 and TRBJ2-7; no definite D call. The CDR3 runs 17 residues. With 3 bases removed from V and 6 bases from J, the gap between germline ends came to 24 bases. The CDR3 nucleotides are TGTGCCAGCAGTTTCCCCCGAAACCCCTGGAGATCTGGCGAGCAGTACTTC. It encodes CASSFPRNPWRSGEQYF.

The chain carries TRBV28 and TRBJ1-3; tentative D call: TRBD1 (5 bases). Germline V lookup: CDR1 MDHEN, CDR2 SYDVKM. This CDR3 is built from 16 residues. V lost 8 bases and J 0 bases, leaving 17 bases between the germline ends. In DNA, the CDR3 is TGTGCCAGCTCCGCTAACGGGGACGGCTCTGGAAACACCATATATTTT. Its protein is CASSANGDGSGNTIYF. The full variable domain, with the rest looked up from reference TRBV28 and TRBJ1-3, is DVKVTQSSRYLVKRTGEKVFLECVQDMDHENMFWYRQDPGLGLRLIYFSYDVKMKEKGDIPEGYSVSREKKERFSLILESASTNQTSMYLCASSANGDGSGNTIYFGEGSWLTVV.

In its sample, this clonotype was seen many times. The chain couples TRBV18 to TRBJ1-1; TRBD1 agrees at 9 bases. The CDR3 is made up of 14 amino acids. CDR1 is KGHSH and CDR2 is LQKENI in the germline V gene. V trimming: 5 bases; J trimming: 0 bases; junction bases outside the gene matches: 1. For the CDR3, the DNA is TGTGCCAGCTCAAGGGACAGGGTGAACACTGAAGCTTTCTTT. Residues: CASSRDRVNTEAFF.

This clonotype was observed many times. The CDR3 nucleotides are TGTGCCAGCATCAAGATAGCAGGGGATAGGAACGAGCAGTACTTC. Residues: CASIKIAGDRNEQYF. V is TRBV6-1 and J is TRBJ2-7, with D maybe TRBD1 (6 bases). Germline V CDR1 and CDR2: MNHNS, SASEGT. The V end lost 7 bases, the J end lost 5 bases, and 21 bases lay between the germline ends. This CDR3 is built from 15 residues.

This clonotype occurred many times. The rearrangement uses TRBV28 and TRBJ2-7; TRBD1 might be the D (5 bases). The CDR3 covers 14 residues. Per germline, CDR1 MDHEN and CDR2 SYDVKM. The V end was cut by 6 bases, the J end by 2 bases, with 14 bases between. The DNA for the CDR3 is TGTGCCAGCAGCCTACCCCGACAGACCTACGAGCAGTACTTC. Protein product: CASSLPRQTYEQYF.

The chain recombines TRBV27 with TRBJ2-2, with D hard to call. This CDR3 is built from 13 residues. Germline CDR1 and CDR2: MNHEY and SMNVEV (reference sequence). Trimming stripped 7 bases from V and 5 bases from J, with 11 bases between. This chain's CDR3 is CASTGHGTGELFF. The CDR3 DNA follows: TGTGCCAGCACCGGTCATGGGACCGGGGAGCTGTTTTTT.

This clonotype was detected a few times. The V call is TRBV19, the J call TRBJ1-5; D remains unclear. The CDR3 contains 15 residues. Trimming pared 10 bases from V and 0 bases from J, leaving 16 bases between. CDR1 is LNHDA, CDR2 SQIVND, per germline (reference sequence). The DNA for the CDR3 is TGTGCCACTCGCTCCCAGGCTCTTAGCAATCAGCCCCAGCATTTT. Its translation is CATRSQALSNQPQHF.